This T cell receptor beta chain is from a study of T cells in localized non-small cell lung cancer. The data were produced by immunoSEQ multiplex PCR, yet TCRdb's version contains in-frame clones alone and is incomplete. The data hold around 8,000 clones, with under 95% observed a single time. The CDR3 covers 14 residues. Germline V gene lookup returns CDR1 SGHNT and CDR2 YYREEE (reference sequence). With 0 bases clipped from V and 6 bases from J, the junction kept 5 bases outside the gene matches. This clone was found once. This chain joins TRBV5-4 and TRBJ1-1; TRBD1 agrees at 7 bases. The sequencing used peripheral blood mononuclear cells, collected before any cancer treatment. The receptor's source is a male donor aged 60 or older with stage II lung adenocarcinoma. The CDR3 spells CASSLDRGFAEAFF. The DNA of the CDR3 is TGTGCCAGCAGCTTGGACAGGGGTTTCGCTGAAGCTTTCTTT.